This entry lists 4 T cell receptor beta chains sequenced from one sample in a study of blood T cell repertoires in COVID-19. Sequencing was performed with immunoSEQ multiplex PCR; in TCRdb, only in-frame clones are kept and a portion is missing. The sample consists of 35,000 to 45,000 clones, roughly three quarters of them appearing once. The sequenced material came from peripheral blood. Receptor source: a man between 65 and 79 years old with active or convalescent COVID-19.

The chain is built from TRBV6-5 and TRBJ1-2; tentative D call: TRBD1 (5 bases). V was pared by 0 bases and J by 7 bases, with 18 bases between. Germline V gene data show CDR1 as MNHEY and CDR2 as SVGAGI. The CDR3 sequence is 16 residues long. CDR3 residues: CASSYSKVGGKGGYTF. Written as DNA, the CDR3 is TGTGCCAGCAGTTACTCGAAGGTCGGGGGGAAGGGTGGCTACACCTTC.

The chain uses TRBV5-1 and TRBJ2-3, with TRBD1 matching over 8 bases. The V gene's germline CDR1 is SGHRS and CDR2 YFSETQ. J lost 4 bases, V lost 3 bases, and 10 bases had no gene match. This CDR3 has 16 amino acids. CDR3 coding DNA: TGCGCCAGCAGCTCAAGACAGGGGTTTATTGCAGATACGCAGTATTTT. Its translation: CASSSRQGFIADTQYF. Variable domain in full (rest from reference TRBV5-1 and TRBJ2-3): KAGVTQTPRYLIKTRGQQVTLSCSPISGHRSVSWYQQTPGQGLQFLFEYFSETQRNKGNFPGRFSGRQFSNSRSEMNVSTLELGDSALYLCASSSRQGFIADTQYFGPGTRLTVL.

Of note for this clone: The sample holds other DNA sequences that translate to the same CDR3. This chain uses TRBV5-1 with TRBJ2-5, with 8 bases identical to TRBD1. CDR1 is SGHRS, CDR2 YFSETQ, per germline. The CDR3 extends over 14 amino acids. Trimming took 2 bases from V and 4 from J; bases not matched to a gene: 4. The CDR3 sequence: CASSLGQGGETQYF. The CDR3, as DNA: TGCGCCAGCAGCTTAGGACAGGGAGGAGAGACCCAGTACTTC.

The CDR3 DNA is TGTGCCATCAGTGATCCGGGACTAGCGGGGGGTCCTATGACCCAGTACTTC. Protein product: CAISDPGLAGGPMTQYF. The chain recombines TRBV10-3 with TRBJ2-5, with TRBD2 matching over 15 bases. V was clipped by 3 bases and J by 7 bases; unmatched bases: 9. Germline V lookup: CDR1 ENHRY, CDR2 SYGVKD. The CDR3 covers 17 residues.